This T cell receptor (beta chain) derives from a study of shared clonotypes between healthy human individuals. Study details: For every donor, three CD4 naive, three CD4 memory, two CD8 naive and one CD8 memory plates were used.

Sequencing was at deep level. Methods used by the authors: ImmunoSEQ output lacked quality scores and full-length reads, limiting matched filtering. Clones were sequenced by immunoSEQ multiplex PCR, and TCRdb holds only the in-frame ones, with some missing. That table supplies the V and J calls and clone size; D and trimming were determined from the DNA. The repertoire has 1.4 million to 1.5 million clones, roughly 96% of them found once; the top ten carry over 1%. Comments on this clone: No antigen is known for it.

The CDR3 runs 17 residues. From germline, CDR1 is LNHNV and CDR2 YYDKDF (reference sequence). J was trimmed by 3 bases and V by 2 bases; bases with no gene match: 10. Study-wide results and caveats: Larger richness was generally estimated for naive than memory subsets.

The receptor's source is a man in his thirties or forties in good health. The sequencing input was naive CD4+ T cells sorted from blood. Subset denoted: CD45RA+ positively selected. This chain joins TRBV15 and TRBJ2-3, with 8 bases fitting TRBD1. CDR3 DNA sequence: TGTGCCACCAGCAGACCTCGACTCCGGGACAGGACAGATACGCAGTATTTT. The encoded protein is CATSRPRLRDRTDTQYF.